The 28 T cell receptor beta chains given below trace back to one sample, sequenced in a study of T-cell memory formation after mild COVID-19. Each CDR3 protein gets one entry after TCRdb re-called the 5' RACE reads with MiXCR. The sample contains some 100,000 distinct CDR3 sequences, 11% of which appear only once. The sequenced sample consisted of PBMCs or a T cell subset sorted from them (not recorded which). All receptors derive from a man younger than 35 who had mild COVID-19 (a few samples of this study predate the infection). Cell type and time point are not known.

The CDR3 region is CASSTGTGLTDTQYF. The CDR3 bases are TGCGCCAGCAGCACCGGGACAGGGCTCACAGATACGCAGTATTTT. The chain couples TRBV5-1 to TRBJ2-3; 9 positions match TRBD1. Germline V gives CDR1 SGHRS, CDR2 YFSETQ. V lost 4 bases to trimming and J lost 2 bases; unmatched junction nucleotides: 5. The length of the CDR3 is 15 residues. Filled out from reference TRBV5-1 and TRBJ2-3, the complete variable domain reads KAGVTQTPRYLIKTRGQQVTLSCSPISGHRSVSWYQQTPGQGLQFLFEYFSETQRNKGNFPGRFSGRQFSNSRSEMNVSTLELGDSALYLCASSTGTGLTDTQYFGPGTRLTVL.

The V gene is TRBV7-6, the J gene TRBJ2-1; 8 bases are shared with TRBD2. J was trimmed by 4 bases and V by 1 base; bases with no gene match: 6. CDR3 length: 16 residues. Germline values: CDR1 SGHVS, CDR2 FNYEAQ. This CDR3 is CASSLDRAGAYNEQFF. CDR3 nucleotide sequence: TGTGCCAGCAGCTTAGACCGAGCGGGGGCTTACAATGAGCAGTTCTTC.

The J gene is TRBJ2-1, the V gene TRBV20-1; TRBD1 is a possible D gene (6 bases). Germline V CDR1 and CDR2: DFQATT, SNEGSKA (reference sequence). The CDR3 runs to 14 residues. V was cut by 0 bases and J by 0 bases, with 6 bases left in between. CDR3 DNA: TGCAGTGCTAGAGAAGGGGGCTCCTACAATGAGCAGTTCTTC. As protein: CSAREGGSYNEQFF.

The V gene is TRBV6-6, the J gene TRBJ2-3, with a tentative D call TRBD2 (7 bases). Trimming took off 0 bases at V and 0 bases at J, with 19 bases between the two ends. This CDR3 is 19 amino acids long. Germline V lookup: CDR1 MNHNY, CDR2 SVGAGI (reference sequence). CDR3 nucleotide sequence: TGTGCCAGCAGTTACTCCGGGGGGCGCGGCCCCGCTAGCACAGATACGCAGTATTTT. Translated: CASSYSGGRGPASTDTQYF.

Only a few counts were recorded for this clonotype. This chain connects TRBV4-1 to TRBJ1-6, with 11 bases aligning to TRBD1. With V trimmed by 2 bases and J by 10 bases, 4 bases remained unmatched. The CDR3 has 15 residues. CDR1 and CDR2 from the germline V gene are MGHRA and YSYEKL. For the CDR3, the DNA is TGCGCCAGCAGCCAAATGGGACAGGGGGTATCACCCCTCCACTTT. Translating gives CASSQMGQGVSPLHF.

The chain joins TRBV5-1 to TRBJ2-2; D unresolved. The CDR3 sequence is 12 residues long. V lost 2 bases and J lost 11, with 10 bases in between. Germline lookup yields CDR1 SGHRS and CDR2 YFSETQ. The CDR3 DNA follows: TGCGCCAGCAGCTTCGCCCGCCAAGAGCTGTTTTTT. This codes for CASSFARQELFF.

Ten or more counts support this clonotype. The CDR3 spells CASSQVNLAKNIQYF. CDR3 coding DNA: TGCGCCAGCAGCCAAGTTAACCTAGCCAAAAACATTCAGTACTTC. The V call is TRBV4-3, the J call TRBJ2-4; no clear D gene. V was trimmed by 1 base and J by 0 bases, leaving 7 bases between them. The CDR3 is 15 residues long. Germline CDR1 reads LGHNA; CDR2 reads YSLEER.

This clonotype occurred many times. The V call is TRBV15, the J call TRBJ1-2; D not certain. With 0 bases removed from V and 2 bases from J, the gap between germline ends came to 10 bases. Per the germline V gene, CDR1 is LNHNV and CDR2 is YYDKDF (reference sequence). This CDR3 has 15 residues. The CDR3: CATSRDTGGNYGYTF. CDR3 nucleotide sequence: TGTGCCACCAGCAGAGATACCGGCGGGAACTATGGCTACACCTTC.

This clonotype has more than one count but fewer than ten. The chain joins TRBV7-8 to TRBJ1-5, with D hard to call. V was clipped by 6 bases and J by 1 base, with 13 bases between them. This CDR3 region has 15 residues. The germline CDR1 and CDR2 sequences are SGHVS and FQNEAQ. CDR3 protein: CASSIGVISNQPQHF. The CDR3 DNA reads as TGTGCCAGCAGTATCGGGGTCATCAGCAATCAGCCCCAGCATTTT.

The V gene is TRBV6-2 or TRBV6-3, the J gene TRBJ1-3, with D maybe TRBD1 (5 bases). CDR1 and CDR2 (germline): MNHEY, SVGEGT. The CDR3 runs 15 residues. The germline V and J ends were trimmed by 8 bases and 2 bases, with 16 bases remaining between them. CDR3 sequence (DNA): TGTGCCAGCGGGATCCAGGGAAGGCCTGGAAACACCATATATTTT. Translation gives CASGIQGRPGNTIYF.

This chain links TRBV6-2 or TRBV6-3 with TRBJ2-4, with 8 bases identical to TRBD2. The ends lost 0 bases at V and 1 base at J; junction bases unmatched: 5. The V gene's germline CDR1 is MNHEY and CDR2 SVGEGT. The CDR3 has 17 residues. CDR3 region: CASSYSASGGAKNIQYF. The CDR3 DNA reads TGTGCCAGCAGTTACTCGGCAAGCGGGGGTGCCAAAAACATTCAGTACTTC.

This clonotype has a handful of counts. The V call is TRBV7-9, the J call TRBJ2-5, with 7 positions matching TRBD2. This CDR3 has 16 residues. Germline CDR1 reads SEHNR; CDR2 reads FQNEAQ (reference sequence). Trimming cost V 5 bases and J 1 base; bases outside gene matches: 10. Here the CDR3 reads CASSGSIAGIQETQYF. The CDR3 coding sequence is TGTGCCAGCAGCGGTAGCATAGCGGGTATCCAAGAGACCCAGTACTTC.

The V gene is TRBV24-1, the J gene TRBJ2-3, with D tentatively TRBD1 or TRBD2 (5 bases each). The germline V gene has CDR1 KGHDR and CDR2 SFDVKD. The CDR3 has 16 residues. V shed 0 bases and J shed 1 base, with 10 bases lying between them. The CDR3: CATSDLRGRGTDTQYF. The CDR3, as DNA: TGTGCCACCAGTGATTTGAGGGGACGGGGCACAGATACGCAGTATTTT.

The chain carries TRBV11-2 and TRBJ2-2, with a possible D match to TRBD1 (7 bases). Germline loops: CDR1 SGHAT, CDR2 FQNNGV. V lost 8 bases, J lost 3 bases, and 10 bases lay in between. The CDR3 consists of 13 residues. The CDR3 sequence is CASAGQHTGELFF. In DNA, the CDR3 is TGTGCCAGCGCGGGACAGCACACCGGGGAGCTGTTTTTT.

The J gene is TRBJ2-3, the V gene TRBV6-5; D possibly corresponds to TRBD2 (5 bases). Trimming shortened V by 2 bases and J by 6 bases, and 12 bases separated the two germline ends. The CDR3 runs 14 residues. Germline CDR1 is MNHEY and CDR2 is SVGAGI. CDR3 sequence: CASSYLGPGDTQYF. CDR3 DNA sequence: TGTGCCAGCAGTTACCTCGGTCCGGGGGATACGCAGTATTTT.

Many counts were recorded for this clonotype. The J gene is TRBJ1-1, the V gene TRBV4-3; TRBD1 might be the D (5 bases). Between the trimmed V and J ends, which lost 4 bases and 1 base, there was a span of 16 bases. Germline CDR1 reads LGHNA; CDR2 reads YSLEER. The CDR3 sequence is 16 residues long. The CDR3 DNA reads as TGCGCCAGCAGCCCACTCGAGGGGAAGGGGAACACTGAAGCTTTCTTT. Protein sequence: CASSPLEGKGNTEAFF.

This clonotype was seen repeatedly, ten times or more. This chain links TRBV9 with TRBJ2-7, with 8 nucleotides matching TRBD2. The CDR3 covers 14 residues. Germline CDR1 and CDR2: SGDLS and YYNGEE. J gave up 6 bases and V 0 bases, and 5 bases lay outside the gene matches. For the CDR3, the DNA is TGTGCCAGCAGCGTAGCGGGGGGGCCCGTCGAGCAGTACTTC. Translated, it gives CASSVAGGPVEQYF.

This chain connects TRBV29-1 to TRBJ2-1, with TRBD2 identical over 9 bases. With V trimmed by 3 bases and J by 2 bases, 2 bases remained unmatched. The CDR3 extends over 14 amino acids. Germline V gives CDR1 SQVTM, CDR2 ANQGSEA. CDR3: CSVDSGGPYNEQFF. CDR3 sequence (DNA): TGCAGCGTTGATAGCGGGGGCCCCTACAATGAGCAGTTCTTC.

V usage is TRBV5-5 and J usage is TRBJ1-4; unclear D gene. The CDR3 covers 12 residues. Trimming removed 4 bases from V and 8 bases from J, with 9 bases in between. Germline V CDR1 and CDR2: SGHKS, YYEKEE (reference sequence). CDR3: CASSLLDEKLFF. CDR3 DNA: TGTGCCAGCAGCCTACTAGACGAAAAACTGTTTTTT. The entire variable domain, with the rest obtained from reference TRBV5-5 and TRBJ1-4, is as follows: DAGVTQSPTHLIKTRGQQVTLRCSPISGHKSVSWYQQVLGQGPQFIFQYYEKEERGRGNFPDRFSARQFPNYSSELNVNALLLGDSALYLCASSLLDEKLFFGSGTQLSVL.

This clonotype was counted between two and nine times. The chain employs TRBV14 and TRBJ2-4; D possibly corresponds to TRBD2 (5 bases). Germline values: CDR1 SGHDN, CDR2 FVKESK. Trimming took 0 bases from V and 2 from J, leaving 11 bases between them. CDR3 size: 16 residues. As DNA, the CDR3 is TGTGCCAGCAGCCAAGATTACGGGGAGACCAAAAACATTCAGTACTTC. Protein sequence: CASSQDYGETKNIQYF.

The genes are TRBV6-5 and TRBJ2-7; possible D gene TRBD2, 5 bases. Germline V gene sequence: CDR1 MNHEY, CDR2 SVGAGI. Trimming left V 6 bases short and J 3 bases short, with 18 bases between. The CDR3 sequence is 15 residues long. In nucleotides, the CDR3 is TGTGCCAGCAGGAAGGAACCGGGAATTCTCTACGAGCAGTACTTC. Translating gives CASRKEPGILYEQYF.

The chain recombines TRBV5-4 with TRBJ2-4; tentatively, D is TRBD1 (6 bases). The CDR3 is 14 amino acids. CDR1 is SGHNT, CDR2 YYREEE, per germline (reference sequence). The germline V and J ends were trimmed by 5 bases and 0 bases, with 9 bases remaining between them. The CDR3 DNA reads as TGTGCCAGCAGGGACAGCTTAGCCAAAAACATTCAGTACTTC. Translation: CASRDSLAKNIQYF. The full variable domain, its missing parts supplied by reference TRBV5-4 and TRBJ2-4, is ETGVTQSPTHLIKTRGQQVTLRCSSQSGHNTVSWYQQALGQGPQFIFQYYREEENGRGNFPPRFSGLQFPNYSSELNVNALELDDSALYLCASRDSLAKNIQYFGAGTRLSVL.

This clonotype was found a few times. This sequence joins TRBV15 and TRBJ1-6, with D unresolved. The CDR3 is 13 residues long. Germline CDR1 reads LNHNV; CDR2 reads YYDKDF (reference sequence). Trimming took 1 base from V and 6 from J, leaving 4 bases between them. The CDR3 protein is CATSRVLNSPLHF. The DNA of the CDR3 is TGTGCCACCAGCAGAGTTCTTAATTCACCCCTCCACTTT.

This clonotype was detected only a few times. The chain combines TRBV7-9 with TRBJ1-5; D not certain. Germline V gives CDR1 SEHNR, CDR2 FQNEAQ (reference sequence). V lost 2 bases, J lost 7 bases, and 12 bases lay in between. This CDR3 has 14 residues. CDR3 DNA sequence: TGTGCCAGCAGCTTATCCGTGGCCGGCCAGCCCCAGCATTTT. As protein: CASSLSVAGQPQHF. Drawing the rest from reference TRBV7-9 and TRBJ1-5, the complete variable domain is DTGVSQNPRHKITKRGQNVTFRCDPISEHNRLYWYRQTLGQGPEFLTYFQNEAQLEKSRLLSDRFSAERPKGSFSTLEIQRTEQGDSAMYLCASSLSVAGQPQHFGDGTRLSIL.

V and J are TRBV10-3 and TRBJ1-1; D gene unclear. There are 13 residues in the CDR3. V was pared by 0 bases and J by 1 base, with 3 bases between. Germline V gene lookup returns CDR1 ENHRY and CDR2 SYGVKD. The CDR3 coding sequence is TGTGCCATCAGTGAGTCTTGGAACACTGAAGCTTTCTTT. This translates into CAISESWNTEAFF.

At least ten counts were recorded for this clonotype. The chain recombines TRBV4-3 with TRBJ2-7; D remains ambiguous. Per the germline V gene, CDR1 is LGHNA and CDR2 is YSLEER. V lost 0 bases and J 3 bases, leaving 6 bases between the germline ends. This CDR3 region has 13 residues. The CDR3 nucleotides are TGCGCCAGCAGCCAAGACTCCCGCTACGAGCAGTACTTC. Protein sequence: CASSQDSRYEQYF.

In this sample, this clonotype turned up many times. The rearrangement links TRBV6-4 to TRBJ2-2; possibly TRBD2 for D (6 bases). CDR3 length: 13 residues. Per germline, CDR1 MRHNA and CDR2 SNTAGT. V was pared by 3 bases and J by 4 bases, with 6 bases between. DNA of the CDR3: TGTGCCAGCAGTGAGACTAGCACCGGGGAGCTGTTTTTT. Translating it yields CASSETSTGELFF.

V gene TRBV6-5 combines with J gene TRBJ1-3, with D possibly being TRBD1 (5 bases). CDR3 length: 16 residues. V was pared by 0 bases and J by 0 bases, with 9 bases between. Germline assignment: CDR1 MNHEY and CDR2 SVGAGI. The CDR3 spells CASSYSPDSSGNTIYF. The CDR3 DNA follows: TGTGCCAGCAGTTACTCCCCCGACAGCTCTGGAAACACCATATATTTT.